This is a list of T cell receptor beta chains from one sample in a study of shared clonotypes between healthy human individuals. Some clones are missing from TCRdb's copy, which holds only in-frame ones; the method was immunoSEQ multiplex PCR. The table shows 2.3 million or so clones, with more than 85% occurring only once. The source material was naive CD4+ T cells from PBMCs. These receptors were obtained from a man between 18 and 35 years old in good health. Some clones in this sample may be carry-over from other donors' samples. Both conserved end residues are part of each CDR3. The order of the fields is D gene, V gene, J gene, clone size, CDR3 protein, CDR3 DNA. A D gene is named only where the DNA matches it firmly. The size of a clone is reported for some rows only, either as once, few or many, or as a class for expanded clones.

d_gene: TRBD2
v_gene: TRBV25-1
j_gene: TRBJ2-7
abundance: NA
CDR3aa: CASSGGPAGAGGRGEQYF
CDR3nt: TGTGCCAGCAGTGGGGGGCCCGCGGGAGCGGGAGGGAGGGGCGAGCAGTACTTC

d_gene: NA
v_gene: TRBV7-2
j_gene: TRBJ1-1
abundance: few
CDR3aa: CASSFELRAEAFF
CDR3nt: TGTGCCAGCAGCTTTGAGTTGAGGGCTGAAGCTTTCTTT

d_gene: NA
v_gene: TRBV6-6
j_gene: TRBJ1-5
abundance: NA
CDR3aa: CASSSRWVADNQPQHF
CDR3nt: TGTGCCAGCAGTTCGCGATGGGTGGCGGACAATCAGCCCCAGCATTTT

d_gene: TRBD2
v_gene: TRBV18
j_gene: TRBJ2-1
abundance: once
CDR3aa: CASSPLAGGYNEQFF
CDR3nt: TGTGCCAGCTCACCCTTAGCGGGCGGCTACAATGAGCAGTTCTTC

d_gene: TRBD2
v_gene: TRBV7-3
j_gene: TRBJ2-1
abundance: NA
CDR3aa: CASSLLGRTSGNEQFF
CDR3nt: TGTGCCAGCAGCTTATTAGGTCGGACTAGCGGCAATGAGCAGTTCTTC

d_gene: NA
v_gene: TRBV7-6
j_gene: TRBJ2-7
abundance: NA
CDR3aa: CASSAHTVYEQYF
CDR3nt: TGTGCCAGCAGCGCCCACACGGTCTACGAGCAGTACTTC

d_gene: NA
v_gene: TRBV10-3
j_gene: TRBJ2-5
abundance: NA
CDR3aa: CAISQGGQETQYF
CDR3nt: TGTGCCATCAGTCAAGGAGGGCAAGAGACCCAGTACTTC

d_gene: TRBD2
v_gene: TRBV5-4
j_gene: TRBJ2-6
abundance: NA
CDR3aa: CASSSGGSGISGANVLTF
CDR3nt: TGTGCCAGCAGCTCCGGCGGTAGCGGGATATCTGGGGCCAACGTCCTGACTTTC

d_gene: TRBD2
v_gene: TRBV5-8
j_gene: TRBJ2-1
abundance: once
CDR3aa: CASSLGTSGRAGNEQFF
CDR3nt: TGTGCCAGCAGCTTGGGGACTAGCGGGAGGGCCGGGAATGAGCAGTTCTTC

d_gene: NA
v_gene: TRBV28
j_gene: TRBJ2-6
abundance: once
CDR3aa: CASSLAGAGANVLTF
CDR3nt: TGTGCCAGCAGTTTGGCAGGGGCTGGGGCCAACGTCCTGACTTTC

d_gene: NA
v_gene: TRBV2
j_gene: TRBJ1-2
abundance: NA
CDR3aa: CASSDTAPGGYTF
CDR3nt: TGTGCCAGCAGTGACACGGCCCCCGGCGGCTACACCTTC

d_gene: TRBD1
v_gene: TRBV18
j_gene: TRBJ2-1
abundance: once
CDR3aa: CASSPRGAGGGRSYNEQFF
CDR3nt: TGTGCCAGCTCACCCCGTGGGGCAGGGGGCGGCCGATCCTACAATGAGCAGTTCTTC

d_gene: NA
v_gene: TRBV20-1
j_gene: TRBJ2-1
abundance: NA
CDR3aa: CSASIYNEQFF
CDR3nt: TGCAGTGCTTCTATATACAATGAGCAGTTCTTC

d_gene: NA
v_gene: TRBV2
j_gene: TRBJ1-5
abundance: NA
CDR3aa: CASSPTGINQPQHF
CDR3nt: TGTGCCAGCAGCCCGACAGGAATCAATCAGCCCCAGCATTTT

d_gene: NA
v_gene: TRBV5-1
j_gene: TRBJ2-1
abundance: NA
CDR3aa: CASSLPMAYNEQFF
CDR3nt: TGCGCCAGCAGCTTGCCCATGGCGTACAATGAGCAGTTCTTC

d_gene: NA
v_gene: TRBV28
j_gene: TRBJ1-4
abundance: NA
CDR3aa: CASSFIRKSTTNEKLFF
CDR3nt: TGTGCCAGCAGTTTCATCAGAAAGTCCACAACTAATGAAAAACTGTTTTTT

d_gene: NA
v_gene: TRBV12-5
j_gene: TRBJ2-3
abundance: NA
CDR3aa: CASGLGFDTQYF
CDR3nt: TGTGCTAGTGGTTTGGGGTTTGATACGCAGTATTTT

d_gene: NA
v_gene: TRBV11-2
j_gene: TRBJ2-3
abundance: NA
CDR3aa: CASSFFTDTQYF
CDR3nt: TGTGCCAGCAGCTTTTTCACAGATACGCAGTATTTT

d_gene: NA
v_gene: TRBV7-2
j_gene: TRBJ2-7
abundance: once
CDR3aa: CASSLQGQLSYYEQYF
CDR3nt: TGTGCCAGCAGCTTGCAAGGCCAACTTAGTTACTACGAGCAGTACTTC

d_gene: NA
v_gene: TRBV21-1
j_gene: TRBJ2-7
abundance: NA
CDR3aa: CASGQWASGKYEQYF
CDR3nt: TGTGCCAGCGGCCAATGGGCTAGCGGGAAATACGAGCAGTACTTC

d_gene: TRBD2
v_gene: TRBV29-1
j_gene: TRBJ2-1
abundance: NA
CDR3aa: CSGGGEQFF
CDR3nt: TGCAGCGGGGGGGGTGAGCAGTTCTTC

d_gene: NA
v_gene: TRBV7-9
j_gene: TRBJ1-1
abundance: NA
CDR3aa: CASSLRSANTEAFF
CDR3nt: TGTGCCAGCAGCTTAAGGTCTGCGAACACTGAAGCTTTCTTT

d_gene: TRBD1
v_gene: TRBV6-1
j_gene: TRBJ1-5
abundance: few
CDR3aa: CASMGAGGYQPQHF
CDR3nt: TGTGCCAGCATGGGGGCAGGGGGCTATCAGCCCCAGCATTTT

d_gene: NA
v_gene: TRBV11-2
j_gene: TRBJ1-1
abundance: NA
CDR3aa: CASSLRYEAFF
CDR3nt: TGTGCCAGCAGCTTAAGGTATGAAGCTTTCTTT

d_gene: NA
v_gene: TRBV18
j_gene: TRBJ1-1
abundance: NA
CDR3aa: CASSPRAGETTEAFF
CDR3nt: TGTGCCAGCTCACCACGGGCAGGCGAAACCACTGAAGCTTTCTTT

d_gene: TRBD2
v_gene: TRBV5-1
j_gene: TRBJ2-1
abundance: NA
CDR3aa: CASSLGLAVGNEQFF
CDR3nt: TGCGCCAGCAGCTTAGGACTAGCTGTCGGGAATGAGCAGTTCTTC

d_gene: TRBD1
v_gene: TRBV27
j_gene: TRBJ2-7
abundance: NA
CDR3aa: CASGLRFQAGQADLEQYF
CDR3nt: TGTGCCAGCGGCCTCCGGTTTCAGGCGGGACAGGCGGATTTGGAGCAGTACTTC

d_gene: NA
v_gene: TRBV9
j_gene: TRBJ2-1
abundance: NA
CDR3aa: CASSVGGPFYNEQFF
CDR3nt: TGTGCCAGCAGCGTAGGTGGACCCTTCTACAATGAGCAGTTCTTC

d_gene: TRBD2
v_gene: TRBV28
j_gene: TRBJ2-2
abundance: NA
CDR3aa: CASSSGTVTGELFF
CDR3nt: TGTGCCAGCAGTAGCGGGACCGTCACCGGGGAGCTGTTTTTT

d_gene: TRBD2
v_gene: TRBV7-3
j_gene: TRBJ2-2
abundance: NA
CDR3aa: CASSGIGLGTGELFF
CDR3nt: TGTGCGTCTAGCGGGATCGGTTTGGGCACCGGGGAGCTGTTTTTT

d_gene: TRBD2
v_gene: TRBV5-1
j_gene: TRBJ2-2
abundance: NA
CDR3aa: CASSAPLAGGYTGELFF
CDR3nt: TGCGCCAGCAGCGCCCCACTAGCGGGAGGGTACACCGGGGAGCTGTTTTTT

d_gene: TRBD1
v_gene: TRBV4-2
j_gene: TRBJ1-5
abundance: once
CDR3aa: CASSLDREGQPQHF
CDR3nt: TGTGCCAGCAGCCTTGACAGGGAAGGCCAGCCCCAGCATTTT

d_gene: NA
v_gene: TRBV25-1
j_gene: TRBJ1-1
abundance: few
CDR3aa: CASSSPRATEAFF
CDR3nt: TGTGCCAGCAGTTCGCCCCGGGCCACTGAAGCTTTCTTT

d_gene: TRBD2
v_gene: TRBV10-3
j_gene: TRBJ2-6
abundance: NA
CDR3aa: CAISLLAGVAGANVLTF
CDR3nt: TGTGCCATCAGTTTACTAGCGGGAGTAGCCGGGGCCAACGTCCTGACTTTC

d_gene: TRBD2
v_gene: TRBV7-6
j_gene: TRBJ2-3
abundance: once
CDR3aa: CASSLAGTSSSQYF
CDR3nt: TGTGCCAGCAGCTTAGCCGGGACTAGCTCATCTCAGTATTTT

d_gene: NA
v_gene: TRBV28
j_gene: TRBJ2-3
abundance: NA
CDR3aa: CACRPPRFASTDTQYF
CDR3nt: TGTGCCTGTCGCCCCCCAAGGTTCGCTAGCACAGATACGCAGTATTTT

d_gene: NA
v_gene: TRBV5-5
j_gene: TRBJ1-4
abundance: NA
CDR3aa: CASRQGGEKLFF
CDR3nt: TGTGCCAGCAGGCAGGGTGGTGAAAAACTGTTTTTT

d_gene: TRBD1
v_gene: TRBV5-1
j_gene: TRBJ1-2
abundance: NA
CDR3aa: CASSPRPGQGLRYTF
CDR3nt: TGCGCCAGCAGCCCGCGTCCGGGACAGGGTCTCCGCTACACCTTC

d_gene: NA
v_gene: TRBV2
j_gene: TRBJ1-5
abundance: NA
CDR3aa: CASSEETNQPQHF
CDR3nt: TGTGCCAGCAGTGAAGAGACCAATCAGCCCCAGCATTTT

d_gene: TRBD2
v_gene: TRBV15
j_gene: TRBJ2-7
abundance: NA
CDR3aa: CATSRDPVSGRADEQYF
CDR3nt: TGTGCCACCAGCAGAGACCCCGTTAGCGGGAGAGCTGACGAGCAGTACTTC

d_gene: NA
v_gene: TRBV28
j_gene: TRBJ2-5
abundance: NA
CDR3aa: CASSYFGGLSSKETQYF
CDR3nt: TGTGCCAGCAGTTACTTTGGGGGCCTATCCTCTAAAGAGACCCAGTACTTC

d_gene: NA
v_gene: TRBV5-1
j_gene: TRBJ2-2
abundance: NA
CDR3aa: CASSLDPPPLNTGELFF
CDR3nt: TGCGCCAGCAGCTTGGACCCCCCGCCCTTGAACACCGGGGAGCTGTTTTTT

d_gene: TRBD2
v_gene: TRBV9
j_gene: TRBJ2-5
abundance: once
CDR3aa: CASSVGLAGHQETQYF
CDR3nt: TGTGCCAGCAGCGTGGGGCTAGCGGGGCACCAAGAGACCCAGTACTTC

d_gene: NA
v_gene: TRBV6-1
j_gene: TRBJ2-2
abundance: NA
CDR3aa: CASSVWAGELFF
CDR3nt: TGTGCCAGCAGTGTTTGGGCCGGGGAGCTGTTTTTT

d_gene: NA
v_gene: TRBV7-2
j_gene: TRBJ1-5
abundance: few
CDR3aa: CASSLMGEQQPQHF
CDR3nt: TGTGCCAGCAGTTTAATGGGGGAGCAGCAGCCCCAGCATTTT

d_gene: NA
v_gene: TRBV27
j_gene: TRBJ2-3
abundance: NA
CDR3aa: CASSTTDTQYF
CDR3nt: TGTGCCAGCAGCACGACAGATACGCAGTATTTT

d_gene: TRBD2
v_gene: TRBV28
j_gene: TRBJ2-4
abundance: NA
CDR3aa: CATEGGRWVKNIQYF
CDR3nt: TGTGCCACCGAAGGCGGGAGATGGGTCAAAAACATTCAGTACTTC

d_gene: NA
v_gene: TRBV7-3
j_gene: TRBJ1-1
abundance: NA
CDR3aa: CASSSSMNTEAFF
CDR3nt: TGTGCCAGCAGCTCATCCATGAACACTGAAGCTTTCTTT

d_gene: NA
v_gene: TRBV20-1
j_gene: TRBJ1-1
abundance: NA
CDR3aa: CSLTTGLEAFF
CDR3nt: TGCAGTCTCACGACAGGACTTGAAGCTTTCTTT

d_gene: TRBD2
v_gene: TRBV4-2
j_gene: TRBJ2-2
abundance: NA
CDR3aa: CASSLRSGRTGELFF
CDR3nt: TGTGCCAGCAGCCTTCGTAGCGGGAGGACCGGGGAGCTGTTTTTT

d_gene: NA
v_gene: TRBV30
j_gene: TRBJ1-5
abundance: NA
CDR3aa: CAWSVAAAGSQPQHF
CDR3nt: TGTGCCTGGAGTGTAGCCGCGGCAGGGAGTCAGCCCCAGCATTTT

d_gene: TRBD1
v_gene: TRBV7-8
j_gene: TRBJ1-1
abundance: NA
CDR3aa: CASSRVQGAGTEAFF
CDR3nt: TGTGCCAGCAGCCGGGTCCAGGGGGCTGGGACTGAAGCTTTCTTT

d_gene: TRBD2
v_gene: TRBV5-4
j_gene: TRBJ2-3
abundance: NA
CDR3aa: CASMRDYSTDTQYF
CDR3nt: TGTGCCAGCATGCGGGACTATAGCACAGATACGCAGTATTTT